This is a list of T cell receptor beta chains from one sample in a study of blood T cell repertoires in COVID-19. TCRdb keeps only in-frame clones here, not all; method: immunoSEQ multiplex PCR. The table includes 150,000 to 200,000 clones, just under 90% detected once. The sequenced sample was peripheral blood. These receptor sequences come from a woman aged 18-35 years who had recovered from COVID-19. CDR3s include the opening cysteine and the closing phenylalanine or tryptophan. A D gene is named only where the DNA matches it firmly. Clone size is stated in some rows and not others, as once, few, many or a class when expanded.

clone size: NA
V gene: TRBV7-6
J gene: TRBJ2-7
D gene: TRBD1
CDR3 protein: CASSRNRGLNSYEQYF
CDR3 DNA: TGTGCCAGCTCCAGGAACAGGGGCCTAAATTCCTACGAGCAGTACTTC

clone size: NA
V gene: TRBV7-2
J gene: TRBJ1-5
D gene: TRBD1
CDR3 protein: CASSLDRAQPQHF
CDR3 DNA: TGTGCCAGCAGCCTGGACAGGGCACAGCCCCAGCATTTT

clone size: NA
V gene: TRBV30
J gene: TRBJ1-2
D gene: NA
CDR3 protein: CAWSGASGYTF
CDR3 DNA: TGTGCCTGGAGTGGGGCCTCGGGCTACACCTTC

clone size: NA
V gene: TRBV2
J gene: TRBJ2-5
D gene: NA
CDR3 protein: CASSEGHRQETQYF
CDR3 DNA: TGTGCCAGCAGTGAGGGACACCGCCAAGAGACCCAGTACTTC

clone size: NA
V gene: TRBV19
J gene: TRBJ2-4
D gene: TRBD2
CDR3 protein: CASRSGAGGNIQYF
CDR3 DNA: TGTGCCAGTAGAAGTGGAGCGGGGGGGAACATTCAGTACTTC

clone size: NA
V gene: TRBV29-1
J gene: TRBJ2-5
D gene: TRBD2
CDR3 protein: CSVEGGGLLETQYF
CDR3 DNA: TGCAGCGTTGAAGGGGGGGGATTGTTGGAGACCCAGTACTTC

clone size: NA
V gene: TRBV5-1
J gene: TRBJ2-3
D gene: NA
CDR3 protein: CASSLGGDTQYF
CDR3 DNA: TGCGCCAGCAGCTTGGGCGGAGATACGCAGTATTTT

clone size: once
V gene: TRBV19
J gene: TRBJ1-5
D gene: NA
CDR3 protein: CASSRTPNTQPQHF
CDR3 DNA: TGTGCCAGTAGTCGGACACCTAACACTCAGCCCCAGCATTTT

clone size: NA
V gene: TRBV27
J gene: TRBJ2-1
D gene: NA
CDR3 protein: CASSFATYGLAPRGNEQFF
CDR3 DNA: TGTGCCAGCAGTTTTGCTACGTATGGGTTAGCCCCTCGCGGCAATGAGCAGTTCTTC

clone size: NA
V gene: TRBV11-2
J gene: TRBJ1-1
D gene: NA
CDR3 protein: CASSLVGKAEAFF
CDR3 DNA: TGTGCCAGCAGCTTAGTCGGTAAAGCTGAAGCTTTCTTT

clone size: NA
V gene: TRBV27
J gene: TRBJ1-1
D gene: NA
CDR3 protein: CASSLSGSGNTEAFF
CDR3 DNA: TGTGCCAGCAGTTTATCAGGTTCGGGGAACACTGAAGCTTTCTTT

clone size: NA
V gene: TRBV10-3
J gene: TRBJ2-3
D gene: NA
CDR3 protein: CAISDVADTQYF
CDR3 DNA: TGTGCCATCAGTGACGTCGCAGATACGCAGTATTTT

clone size: NA
V gene: TRBV6-4
J gene: TRBJ2-5
D gene: NA
CDR3 protein: CASSARLGETQYF
CDR3 DNA: TGTGCCAGCAGTGCCAGACTAGGGGAGACCCAGTACTTC

clone size: NA
V gene: TRBV4-1
J gene: TRBJ2-7
D gene: TRBD1
CDR3 protein: CASSLTGGSYEQYF
CDR3 DNA: TGCGCCAGCAGCCTAACAGGGGGCTCCTACGAGCAGTACTTC

clone size: NA
V gene: TRBV20-1
J gene: TRBJ2-1
D gene: TRBD2
CDR3 protein: CSASSGPSGSGEQFF
CDR3 DNA: TGCAGTGCTAGTAGTGGTCCTAGCGGGAGTGGTGAGCAGTTCTTC

clone size: NA
V gene: TRBV6-5
J gene: TRBJ2-7
D gene: TRBD1
CDR3 protein: CASSYSGQVRYEQYF
CDR3 DNA: TGTGCCAGCAGTTACTCGGGACAGGTTCGCTACGAGCAGTACTTC

clone size: NA
V gene: TRBV7-2
J gene: TRBJ2-3
D gene: NA
CDR3 protein: CASSLRGEGRDTQYF
CDR3 DNA: TGTGCCAGCAGCTTAAGGGGGGAGGGAAGGGATACGCAGTATTTT

clone size: NA
V gene: TRBV6-1
J gene: TRBJ1-1
D gene: NA
CDR3 protein: CASSEMAGLNTEAFF
CDR3 DNA: TGTGCCAGCAGTGAGATGGCAGGGCTGAACACTGAAGCTTTCTTT

clone size: NA
V gene: TRBV6-5
J gene: TRBJ1-2
D gene: TRBD1
CDR3 protein: CASSSVDRAGYGYTF
CDR3 DNA: TGTGCCAGCAGTTCCGTGGACAGGGCGGGTTATGGCTACACCTTC

clone size: NA
V gene: TRBV7-6
J gene: TRBJ1-1
D gene: TRBD1
CDR3 protein: CASSSQGGANTEAFF
CDR3 DNA: TGTGCCAGCAGCTCCCAAGGGGGCGCGAACACTGAAGCTTTCTTT

clone size: NA
V gene: TRBV6-5
J gene: TRBJ2-7
D gene: NA
CDR3 protein: CAGREGGVYEQYF
CDR3 DNA: TGTGCCGGCCGAGAGGGGGGGGTCTACGAGCAGTACTTC

clone size: NA
V gene: TRBV5-6
J gene: TRBJ1-4
D gene: NA
CDR3 protein: CASSSPPQGITNEKLFF
CDR3 DNA: TGTGCCAGCAGCTCGCCCCCACAGGGTATCACTAATGAAAAACTGTTTTTT

clone size: NA
V gene: TRBV5-1
J gene: TRBJ2-1
D gene: TRBD2
CDR3 protein: CASSPGLAGGNNEQFF
CDR3 DNA: TGCGCCAGCAGCCCGGGGCTAGCGGGGGGAAACAATGAGCAGTTCTTC

clone size: NA
V gene: TRBV19
J gene: TRBJ2-7
D gene: NA
CDR3 protein: CASRSRAGVYEQYF
CDR3 DNA: TGTGCCAGTAGGTCCAGGGCAGGGGTCTACGAGCAGTACTTC

clone size: NA
V gene: TRBV6-6
J gene: TRBJ2-7
D gene: NA
CDR3 protein: CASSPWGSAYEQYF
CDR3 DNA: TGTGCCAGCAGCCCCTGGGGCAGCGCTTACGAGCAGTACTTC